This T cell receptor (beta chain) was profiled in a study of Ad26.COV2.S vaccination and SARS-CoV-2 variants. About the study: Ad26.COV2.S shots went into the muscle once or twice, 56 days apart. Findings and caveats of the study: Vaccinees reportedly had broad spike-specific CD8+ and CD4+ T cell responses.

Treatment defined: some 20 received Ad26.COV2.S at low or high dose, single or two shots; roughly 5 received placebo; per-sample allocation not given. On day 63 after the first injection, vaccine and placebo recipients gave samples. A Boston donor was an adult aged 18-55 years. The junction had 23 bases not matched to a gene; V was cut back by 4 bases and J by 0 bases. The CDR3 is 21 residues long. Germline V gene data show CDR1 as LGHNT and CDR2 as FRNRAP. Comment on this clone: Its matching antigen is unknown.

Libraries were prepared by immunoSEQ multiplex PCR; TCRdb keeps only in-frame clonotypes and omits some of them. The data hold roughly 390,000 clones, with about 85% observed a single time. The chain couples TRBV12-5 to TRBJ1-2; 7 bases align to TRBD1. This sample comprised peripheral blood, obtained in a trial of Ad26.COV2.S vaccine versus placebo. The source is a person between 18 and 65 years old who received the Ad26.COV2.S COVID-19 vaccine or a placebo. DNA of the CDR3: TGTGCTAGTGGTTACGCCCCTAACAGGGGACTTATCAGAGTAGCTAACTATGGCTACACCTTC. It yields the protein CASGYAPNRGLIRVANYGYTF.